This TCR beta chain was recorded in a study of T cells in Graves' hyperthyroidism and ophthalmopathy. Germline V lookup: CDR1 SNHLY, CDR2 FYNNEI. The CDR3 has 16 amino acids. With regard to this clonotype: Compared with germline, one end of the junction differs, possibly owing to a read error.

TCR beta CDR3 regions were amplified from RNA transcripts. Primed by the HTBI set, a first-round RT-PCR was run on the TCR CDR3. TCRdb reprocessed the multiplex PCR reads with MiXCR, giving one entry per CDR3 protein. The sample lists about 570,000 distinct CDR3 sequences, about 43% occurring once. Sample: peripheral blood or thyroid tissue (not recorded which). This receptor was taken from an adult woman with Graves' disease, either hyperthyroidism or ophthalmopathy (not recorded which). The rearrangement joins TRBV2 to TRBJ2-6, with D possibly matching TRBD1 (6 bases). DNA for the CDR3: TGTGCCAGCAGCCTCAGGGGACGCTCTGGGGTCAACGTCCTGACTTTC. Amino acids: CASSLRGRSGVNVLTF.